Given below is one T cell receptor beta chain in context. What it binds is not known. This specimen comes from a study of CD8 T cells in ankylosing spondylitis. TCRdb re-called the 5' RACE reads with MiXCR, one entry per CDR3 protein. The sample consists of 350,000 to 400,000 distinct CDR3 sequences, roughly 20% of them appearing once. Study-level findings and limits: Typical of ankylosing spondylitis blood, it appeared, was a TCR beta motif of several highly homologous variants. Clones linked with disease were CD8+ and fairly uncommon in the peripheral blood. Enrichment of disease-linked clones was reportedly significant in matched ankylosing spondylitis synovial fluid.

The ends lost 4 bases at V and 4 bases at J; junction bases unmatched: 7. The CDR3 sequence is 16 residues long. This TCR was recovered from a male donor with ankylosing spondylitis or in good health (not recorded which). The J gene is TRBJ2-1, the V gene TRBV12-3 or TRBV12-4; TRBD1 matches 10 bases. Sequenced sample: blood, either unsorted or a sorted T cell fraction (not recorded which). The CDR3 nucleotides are TGTGCCAGCAGTTCCAACCGGGACAGGGGTTACAATGAGCAGTTCTTC. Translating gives CASSSNRDRGYNEQFF.